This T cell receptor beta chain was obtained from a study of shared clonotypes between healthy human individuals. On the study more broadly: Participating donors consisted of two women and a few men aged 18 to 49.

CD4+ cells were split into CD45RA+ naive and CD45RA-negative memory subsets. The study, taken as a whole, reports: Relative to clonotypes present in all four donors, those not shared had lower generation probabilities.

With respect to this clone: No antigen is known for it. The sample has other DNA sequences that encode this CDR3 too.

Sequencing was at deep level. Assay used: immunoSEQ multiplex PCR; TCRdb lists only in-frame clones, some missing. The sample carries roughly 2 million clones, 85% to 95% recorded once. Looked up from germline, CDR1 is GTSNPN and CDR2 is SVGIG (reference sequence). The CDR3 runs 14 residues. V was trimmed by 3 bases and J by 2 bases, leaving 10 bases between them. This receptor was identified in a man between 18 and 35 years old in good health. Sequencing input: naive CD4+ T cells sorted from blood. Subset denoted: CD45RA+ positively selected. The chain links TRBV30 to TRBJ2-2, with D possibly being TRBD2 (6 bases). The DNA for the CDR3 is TGTGCCTGGAGCCCGGGACTCAACACCGGGGAGCTGTTTTTT. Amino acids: CAWSPGLNTGELFF.